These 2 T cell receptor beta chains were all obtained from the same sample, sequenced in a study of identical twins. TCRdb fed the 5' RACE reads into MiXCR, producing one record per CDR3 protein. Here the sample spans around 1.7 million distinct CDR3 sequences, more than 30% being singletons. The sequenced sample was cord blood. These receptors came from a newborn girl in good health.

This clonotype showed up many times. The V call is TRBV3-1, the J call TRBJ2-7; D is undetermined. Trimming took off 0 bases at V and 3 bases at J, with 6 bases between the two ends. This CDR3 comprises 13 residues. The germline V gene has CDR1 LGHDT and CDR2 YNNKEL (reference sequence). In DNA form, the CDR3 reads TGTGCCAGCAGCCAAGATCCAGTCTACGAGCAGTACTTC. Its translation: CASSQDPVYEQYF.

The CDR3 reads CSAPRTTGYDSNQPQHF. The CDR3 DNA reads as TGCAGCGCCCCGCGTACTACAGGATATGATAGCAATCAGCCCCAGCATTTT. This rearrangement joins TRBV29-1 to TRBJ1-5, with TRBD1 as a possible D gene (5 bases). The CDR3 totals 17 residues. The V and J ends lost 7 bases and 0 bases respectively, with 22 bases between them. Germline values: CDR1 SQVTM, CDR2 ANQGSEA.